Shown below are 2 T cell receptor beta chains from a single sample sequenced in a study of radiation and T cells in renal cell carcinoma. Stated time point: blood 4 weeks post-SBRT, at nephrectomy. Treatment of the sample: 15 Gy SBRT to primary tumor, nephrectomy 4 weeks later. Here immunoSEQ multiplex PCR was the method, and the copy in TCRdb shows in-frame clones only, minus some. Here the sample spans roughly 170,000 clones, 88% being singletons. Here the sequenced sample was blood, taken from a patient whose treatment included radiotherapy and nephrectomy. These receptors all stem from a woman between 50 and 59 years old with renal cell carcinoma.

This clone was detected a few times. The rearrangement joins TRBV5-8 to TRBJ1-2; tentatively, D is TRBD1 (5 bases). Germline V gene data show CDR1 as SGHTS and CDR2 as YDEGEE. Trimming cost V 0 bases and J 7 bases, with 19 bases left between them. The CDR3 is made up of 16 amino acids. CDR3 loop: CASSLEFGARFGGYTF. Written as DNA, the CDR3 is TGTGCCAGCAGCTTGGAATTCGGGGCGCGGTTTGGTGGCTACACCTTC.

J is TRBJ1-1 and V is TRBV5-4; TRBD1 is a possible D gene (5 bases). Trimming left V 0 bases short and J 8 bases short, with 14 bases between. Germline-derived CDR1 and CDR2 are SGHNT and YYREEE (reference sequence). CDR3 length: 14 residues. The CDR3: CASSLDRTRLEAFF. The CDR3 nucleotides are TGTGCCAGCAGCTTGGACAGGACCCGCCTCGAAGCTTTCTTT. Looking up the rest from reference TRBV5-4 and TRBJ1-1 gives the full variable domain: ETGVTQSPTHLIKTRGQQVTLRCSSQSGHNTVSWYQQALGQGPQFIFQYYREEENGRGNFPPRFSGLQFPNYSSELNVNALELDDSALYLCASSLDRTRLEAFFGQGTRLTVV.